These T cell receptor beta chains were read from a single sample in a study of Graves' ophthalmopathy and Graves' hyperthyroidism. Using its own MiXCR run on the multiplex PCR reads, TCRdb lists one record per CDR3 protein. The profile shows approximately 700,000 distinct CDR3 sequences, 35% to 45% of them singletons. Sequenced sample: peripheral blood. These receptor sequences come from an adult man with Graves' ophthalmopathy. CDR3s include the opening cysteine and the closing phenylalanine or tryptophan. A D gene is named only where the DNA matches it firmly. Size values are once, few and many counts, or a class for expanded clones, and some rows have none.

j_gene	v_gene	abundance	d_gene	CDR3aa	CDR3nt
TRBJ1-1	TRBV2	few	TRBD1	CASSLSAGGNTEAFF	TGTGCCAGCAGTTTATCCGCAGGGGGGAACACTGAAGCTTTCTTT
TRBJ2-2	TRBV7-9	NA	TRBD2	CASSQDSGGYDEQFF	TGTGCCAGCAGCCAAGATAGCGGGGGGTACGATGAGCAGTTTTTT
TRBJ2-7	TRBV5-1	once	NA	CASSLVWGVSYYKQYF	TGCGCCAGCAGCTTGGTCTGGGGCGTTAGTTATTACAAGCAGTACTTC
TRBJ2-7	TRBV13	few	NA	CASSPIGGLYEQYF	TGTGCCAGCAGCCCAATAGGGGGGCTCTACGAGCAGTACTTC
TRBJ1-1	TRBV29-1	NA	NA	CSVEDRGTEAFF	TGCAGCGTTGAAGACAGGGGAACTGAAGCTTTCTTT
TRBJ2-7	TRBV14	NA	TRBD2	CASSLAGGFGEQYF	TGTGCCAGCAGCCTAGCGGGGGGGTTCGGCGAGCAGTACTTC
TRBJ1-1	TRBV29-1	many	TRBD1	CSVRQGEAFF	TGCAGCGTCAGACAGGGTGAAGCTTTCTTT
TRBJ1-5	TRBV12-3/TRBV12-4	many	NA	CASSRTANQPQHF	TGTGCCAGCAGTCGGACAGCCAATCAGCCCCAGCATTTT
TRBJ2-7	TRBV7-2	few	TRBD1	CASSNKKGTGSYEQYF	TGCGCCAGCAGCAACAAAAAAGGGACAGGGTCGTACGAGCAGTACTTC
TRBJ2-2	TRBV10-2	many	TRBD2	CASSEGREFTGELFF	TGCGCCAGCAGTGAGGGGCGGGAGTTTACCGGGGAGCTGTTTTTT
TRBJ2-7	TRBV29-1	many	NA	CSVGRGRGNYEQYF	TGCAGCGTGGGCCGGGGGCGGGGAAATTACGAGCAGTACTTT
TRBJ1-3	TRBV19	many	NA	CASIPQGRSGNTIYF	TGTGCCAGTATCCCACAGGGCCGCTCTGGAAACACCATATATTTT
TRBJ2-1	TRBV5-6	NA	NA	CASSPGLKTNEQFF	TGTGCCAGCAGCCCAGGCCTGAAGACCAATGAGCAGTTCTTC
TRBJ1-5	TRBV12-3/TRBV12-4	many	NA	CASSFRAREGQPQHF	TGTGCCAGCAGTTTCCGGGCACGGGAAGGACAGCCCCAGCATTTT
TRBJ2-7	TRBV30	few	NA	CAWSWDGAYEQYF	TGTGCCTGGAGTTGGGACGGAGCCTACGAGCAGTACTTC
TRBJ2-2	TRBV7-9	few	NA	CASSLEENTGELFF	TGTGCCAGCAGCTTAGAAGAGAACACCGGGGAGCTGTTTTTT
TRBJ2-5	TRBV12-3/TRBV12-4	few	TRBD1	CASSLGGQAQYF	TGTGCCAGCAGTTTGGGGGGACAGGCCCAGTACTTC
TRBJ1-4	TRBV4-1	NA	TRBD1	CASSLGQYNEKLFF	TGCGCCAGCAGCCTGGGACAGTATAATGAAAAACTGTTTTTT
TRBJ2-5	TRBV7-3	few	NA	CASSLGGRGRETQYF	TGTGCCAGCAGCTTAGGAGGACGGGGAAGAGAGACCCAGTACTTC
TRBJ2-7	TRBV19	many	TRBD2	CASSMTSGRSYEQYF	TGTGCCAGTAGTATGACTAGCGGGCGCTCCTACGAGCAGTACTTC
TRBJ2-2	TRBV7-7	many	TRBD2	CASSLAGYTGELFF	TGTGCTAGCAGCTTAGCGGGGTACACCGGGGAGCTGTTTTTT
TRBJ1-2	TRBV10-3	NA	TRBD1	CASSSGTGENYGYTF	TGTGCCAGCAGTTCGGGGACAGGAGAGAACTATGGCTACACCTTC
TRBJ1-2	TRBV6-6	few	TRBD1	CASSRGQGAGYGYTF	TGTGCCAGCAGCCGGGGACAGGGGGCAGGCTATGGCTACACCTTC
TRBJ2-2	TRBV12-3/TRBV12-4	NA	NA	CASSFRLNGYTGELFF	TGTGCCAGCAGTTTTCGGCTAAATGGCTACACCGGGGAGCTGTTTTTT
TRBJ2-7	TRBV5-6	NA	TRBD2	CASSFRVAGEQYF	TGTGCCAGCAGCTTTCGAGTAGCGGGAGAGCAGTACTTC
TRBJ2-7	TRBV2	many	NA	CASSVTGMSYEQYF	TGTGCCAGCAGTGTTACAGGGATGTCTTACGAGCAGTACTTC
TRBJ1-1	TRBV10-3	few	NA	CASSRAGNTEAFF	TGTGCCAGCAGCCGAGCCGGGAACACTGAAGCTTTCTTT
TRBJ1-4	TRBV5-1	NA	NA	CASSAATAENGKLFF	TGCGCCAGCAGCGCCGCAACAGCCGAGAATGGAAAACTGTTTTTT
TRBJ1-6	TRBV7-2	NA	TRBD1	CASSLATDRGPLPLHF	TGTGCCAGCAGTCTCGCCACGGACAGGGGCCCGCTCCCCCTCCACTTT
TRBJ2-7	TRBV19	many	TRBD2	CASSPTQREGSYEQYF	TGTGCCAGTAGTCCAACACAGCGGGAGGGATCCTACGAGCAGTACTTC
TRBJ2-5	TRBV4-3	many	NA	CASSQDYPGTPKETQYF	TGCGCCAGCAGCCAAGATTATCCGGGGACACCCAAAGAGACCCAGTACTTC
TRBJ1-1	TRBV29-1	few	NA	CSAETNTEAFF	TGCAGCGCCGAGACAAACACTGAAGCTTTCTTT
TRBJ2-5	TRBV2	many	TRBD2	CASSGGTSGRGRFVETQYF	TGTGCCAGCAGCGGTGGGACTAGCGGGAGGGGAAGGTTTGTGGAGACCCAGTACTTC
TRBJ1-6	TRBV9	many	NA	CASSVDSSNSPLHF	TGTGCCAGCAGCGTGGACAGTTCAAATTCACCCCTCCACTTT
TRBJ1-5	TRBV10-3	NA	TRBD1	CAISGDREWETQHF	TGTGCCATCAGTGGGGACAGGGAGTGGGAGACCCAGCATTTT
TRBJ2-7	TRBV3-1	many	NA	CASSQDLSPPYF	TGTGCCAGCAGCCAAGATCTCAGCCCTCCGTACTTC
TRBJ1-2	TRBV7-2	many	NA	CASSPEGGRRGYTF	TGTGCCAGCAGCCCAGAAGGGGGGCGGCGTGGCTACACCTTC
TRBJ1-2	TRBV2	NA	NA	CASGGGINYGYTF	TGTGCCAGCGGCGGAGGGATAAACTATGGCTACACTTTC
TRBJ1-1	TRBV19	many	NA	CASSSAGATNTEAFF	TGTGCCAGTAGTAGCGCCGGGGCGACGAACACTGAAGCTTTCTTT
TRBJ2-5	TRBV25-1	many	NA	CASSVLSALQETQYF	TGTGCCAGCAGTGTCCTTAGCGCGCTCCAAGAGACCCAGTACTTC
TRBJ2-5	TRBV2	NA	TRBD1	CASAGQGGRSQETQYF	TGTGCCAGCGCGGGACAGGGGGGGCGATCACAAGAGACCCAGTACTTC
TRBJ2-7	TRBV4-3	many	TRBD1	CASSQDVGQGYEQYF	TGCGCCAGCAGCCAAGATGTAGGACAGGGCTACGAGCAGTACTTC
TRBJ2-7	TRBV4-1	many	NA	CASSRGVDEQYF	TGCGCCAGCAGCCGAGGGGTGGACGAGCAGTACTTC
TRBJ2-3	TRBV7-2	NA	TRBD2	CASSSSGGVTDTQYF	TGTGCCAGCAGCTCTAGCGGGGGAGTCACAGATACGCAGTATTTT
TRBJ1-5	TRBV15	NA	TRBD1	CATSDRKSNQPQHF	TGTGCCACCTCGGACAGGAAGAGCAATCAGCCCCAGCATTTT
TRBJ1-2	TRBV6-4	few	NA	CASIPGHINYGYTF	TGTGCCAGCATTCCGGGACACATTAACTATGGCTACACCTTC
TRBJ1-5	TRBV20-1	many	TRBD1	CSAPDRGSNQPQHF	TGCAGTGCCCCGGACAGGGGTAGCAATCAGCCCCAGCATTTT
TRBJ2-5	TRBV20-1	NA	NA	CSARNGVRVAETQYF	TGCAGTGCTAGAAATGGAGTCCGGGTGGCAGAGACCCAGTACTTC
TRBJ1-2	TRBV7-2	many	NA	CASSPQGNRYGYTF	TGTGCCAGCAGCCCTCAGGGGAATCGCTATGGCTACACCTTC
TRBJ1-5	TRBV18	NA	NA	CASSPGGLQPQHF	TGTGCCAGCTCTCCGGGAGGCCTTCAGCCCCAGCATTTT
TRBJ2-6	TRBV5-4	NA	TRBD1	CASSWGMTGYSGANVLTF	TGTGCCAGCAGCTGGGGGATGACAGGGTACTCTGGGGCCAACGTCCTGACTTTC
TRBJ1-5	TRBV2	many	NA	CASSAEPNQPQHF	TGTGCCAGCAGTGCTGAACCCAATCAGCCCCAGCATTTT
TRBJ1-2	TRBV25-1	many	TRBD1	CASSGQGHGYTF	TGTGCCAGCAGCGGACAGGGCCATGGCTACACCTTC
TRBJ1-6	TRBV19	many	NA	CASTQSDYNSPLHF	TGTGCCAGTACCCAGAGCGACTATAATTCACCCCTCCACTTT